The clone carrying this T cell receptor (beta chain) was recorded at least ten times. Its antigen is not identified. This sample was taken from a study of post-analysis software for immune sequencing data. Study context: The disease courses spanned relapsing-remitting, secondary progressive and progressive-relapsing forms of multiple sclerosis. The study, taken as a whole, reports: The authors found that F measure strongly co-clustered same-batch samples. Compared with controls, patients showed significantly lower normalized Chao1 diversity. Patients carried roughly 5 TRBV segments more frequently than controls did, and TRBV5-6, TRBV5-1 and TRBV20-1 were among them.

The junction had 10 bases not matched to a gene; V was cut back by 6 bases and J by 0 bases. The CDR3 totals 15 residues. The germline V gene encodes CDR1 DFQATT and CDR2 SNEGSKA (reference sequence). TCR beta libraries were prepared from cDNA with unique molecular identifiers. The yield from around 1 to 10 million T cells was roughly 0.5 million cDNA molecules in total. TCRdb analysed the PCR reads with MiXCR anew, one entry per CDR3 protein. Among approximately 160,000 distinct CDR3 sequences listed, 30% were seen once. This clonotype originated in a girl aged 5-17 years with multiple sclerosis. Sequenced sample: blood. The chain joins TRBV20-1 to TRBJ2-7; 8 bases fit TRBD2. CDR3: CSATPAGGSSYEQYF. Written as DNA, the CDR3 is TGCAGTGCGACCCCTGCGGGAGGATCCTCCTACGAGCAGTACTTC.